A single sample is the source of the 7 T cell receptor beta chains below, sequenced in a study of shared clonotypes between healthy human individuals. Method: immunoSEQ multiplex PCR; TCRdb's copy keeps in-frame clones and lacks some. In the table there are a few million clones, about 94% of which are singletons. Naive CD8 populations comprised CD45RO-negative cells positively selected for CCR7, excluding terminally differentiated effector memory CD45RA+ cells. Sequences were obtained from naive CD8+ T cells from PBMCs. Source of these receptors: a man between 18 and 35 years old in good health. Some clones in this sample may be carry-over from other donors' samples.

CDR3 residues: CSVDSGPGYTF. CDR3 coding DNA: TGCAGCGTTGATTCAGGGCCTGGCTACACCTTC. The J gene is TRBJ1-2, the V gene TRBV29-1, with D possibly being TRBD1 (5 bases). The CDR3 totals 11 residues. V was cut by 3 bases and J by 7 bases, with 9 bases left in between. Germline V gene sequence: CDR1 SQVTM, CDR2 ANQGSEA.

This clone was counted a single time. The CDR3 DNA reads TGTGCCAGCAGTTACTCGAGGACAGGGGGCGGCACTGAAGCTTTCTTT. Translated, it gives CASSYSRTGGGTEAFF. This rearrangement joins TRBV6-6 to TRBJ1-1, with 11 bases identical to TRBD1. Germline V gene lookup returns CDR1 MNHNY and CDR2 SVGAGI (reference sequence). The CDR3 consists of 16 residues. V lost 0 bases and J lost 4; bases outside the gene matches: 4.

This clone was found once. The gene calls are TRBV5-4 and TRBJ2-3, with D maybe TRBD2 (5 bases). V dropped 4 bases and J dropped 0 bases, with 12 bases sitting between them. CDR3 length equals 15 residues. Germline CDR1 is SGHNT and CDR2 is YYREEE (reference sequence). The CDR3 DNA reads TGTGCCAGCAGCGTCGCCGGCGGGAGCACAGATACGCAGTATTTT. Its translation: CASSVAGGSTDTQYF.

The rearrangement joins TRBV27 to TRBJ2-7; D ambiguous. V was shortened by 4 bases and J by 6 bases, with 4 bases between the two germline ends. The CDR3 spans 10 residues. The V gene's germline CDR1 is MNHEY and CDR2 SMNVEV (reference sequence). CDR3: CASSSPEQYF. Written as DNA, the CDR3 is TGTGCCAGCAGTTCTCCCGAGCAGTACTTC.

This clone appeared once. The V gene is TRBV19, the J gene TRBJ2-3, with unresolved D. The germline CDR1 and CDR2 sequences are LNHDA and SQIVND (reference sequence). Trimming pared 5 bases from V and 2 bases from J, leaving 14 bases between. This CDR3 contains 15 residues. The CDR3 protein is CASSLVPVHTDTQYF. The CDR3, as DNA: TGTGCCAGTAGTCTCGTGCCGGTTCACACAGATACGCAGTATTTT.

V gene TRBV5-1 combines with J gene TRBJ1-3; D is possibly TRBD1 (5 bases). V lost 0 bases, J lost 0 bases, and 10 bases lay in between. CDR3 length equals 16 residues. CDR1 is SGHRS, CDR2 YFSETQ, per germline. This chain's CDR3 is CASSLGPGSSGNTIYF. The CDR3 coding sequence is TGCGCCAGCAGCTTGGGGCCAGGGAGCTCTGGAAACACCATATATTTT.

This clone was seen only once. The V and J genes are TRBV27 and TRBJ2-7, with 9 nucleotides matching TRBD2. CDR1 and CDR2 (germline): MNHEY, SMNVEV (reference sequence). The CDR3 totals 17 residues. V shed 8 bases, J shed 2 bases, and the junction held 16 bases outside the gene matches. CDR3 residues: CASATQPSLAGAYEQYF. The DNA for the CDR3 is TGTGCCAGCGCGACGCAACCATCATTAGCGGGAGCCTACGAGCAGTACTTC.